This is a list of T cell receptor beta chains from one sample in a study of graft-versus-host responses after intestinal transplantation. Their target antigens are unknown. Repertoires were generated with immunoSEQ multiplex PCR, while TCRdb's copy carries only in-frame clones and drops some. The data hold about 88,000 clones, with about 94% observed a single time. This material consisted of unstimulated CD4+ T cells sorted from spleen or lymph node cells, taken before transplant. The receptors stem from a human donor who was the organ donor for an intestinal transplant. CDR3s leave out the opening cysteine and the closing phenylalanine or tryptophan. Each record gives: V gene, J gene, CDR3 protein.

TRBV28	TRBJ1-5	ASSPPGRDQPQH
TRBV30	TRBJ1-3	AWQKKQGSGNTIY
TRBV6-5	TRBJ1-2	ASSFGRLGYGYT
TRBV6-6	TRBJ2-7	ASSYTYEQY
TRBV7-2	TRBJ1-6	ASSREAGYNSPLH
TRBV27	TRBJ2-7	ASSLWASQIYEQY
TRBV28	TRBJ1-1	ASSPGRQGPTEAF
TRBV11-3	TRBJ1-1	ASSLGGPAGGMNTEAF
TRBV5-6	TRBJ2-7	ASSPLAGGTYEQY
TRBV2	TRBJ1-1	ASKQGVGTEAF
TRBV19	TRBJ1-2	ASSILQSYGYT
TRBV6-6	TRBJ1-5	ASSDDGQGVDQPQH
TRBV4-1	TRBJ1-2	ASSQEVRGSYGYT
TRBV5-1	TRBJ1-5	ASSTGQGKQPQH